These 25 T cell receptor beta chains came from one sample sequenced in a study of blood T cell repertoires in COVID-19. Clones were sequenced by immunoSEQ multiplex PCR, and TCRdb holds only the in-frame ones, with some missing. The sample gives 250,000 to 300,000 clones, around 90% of which show up once; over 2% is in the top ten. The sequenced sample consisted of PBMCs or T cells enriched from blood (not recorded which). Source of these receptors: a woman aged 60 to 75 in a cohort exposed to, infected with or recovered from COVID-19 (not recorded which).

The J gene is TRBJ2-1, the V gene TRBV19; 11 bases line up with TRBD2. CDR1 is LNHDA and CDR2 is SQIVND in the germline V gene (reference sequence). The trim removed 9 bases at V and 9 bases at J, leaving 13 bases unmatched. The CDR3 extends over 15 amino acids. CDR3 in amino acids: CASQYSGRARSEQFF. CDR3 nucleotides: TGTGCCAGCCAGTATAGCGGGAGGGCCAGGAGTGAGCAGTTCTTC.

V and J are TRBV5-1 and TRBJ2-4; D unresolved. Deletions cut 2 bases from V and 9 bases from J, with 12 bases between. The CDR3 has 13 amino acids. CDR1 and CDR2 from the germline V gene are SGHRS and YFSETQ. CDR3 protein: CASSLTEASIQYF. In DNA form, the CDR3 reads TGCGCCAGCAGCTTAACTGAGGCAAGCATTCAGTACTTC.

The chain has TRBV12-5 and TRBJ2-1, with 14 positions matching TRBD2. V trimming: 5 bases; J trimming: 5 bases; junction bases outside the gene matches: 8. Germline CDR1 is LGHNT and CDR2 is FRNRAP. The CDR3 totals 17 residues. The CDR3 DNA reads TGTGCTAGTGGTCCGGGGACTAGCGGGAGTACCCACAATGAGCAGTTCTTC. Translated: CASGPGTSGSTHNEQFF.

This chain connects TRBV18 to TRBJ1-6; D may be TRBD1 (5 bases). V dropped 5 bases and J dropped 10 bases, with 12 bases sitting between them. Germline V gives CDR1 KGHSH, CDR2 LQKENI. CDR3 length: 13 amino acids. The CDR3 loop reads CASSDTTDSPLHF. In DNA, the CDR3 is TGTGCCAGCTCAGACACGACAGACTCACCCCTCCACTTT.

The rearrangement links TRBV19 to TRBJ1-3; 7 nucleotides match TRBD1. V dropped 8 bases and J dropped 4; count of bases not matched to a gene: 5. This CDR3 has 13 residues. The V gene's germline CDR1 is LNHDA and CDR2 SQIVND (reference sequence). CDR3 nucleotides: TGTGCCAGTTCGGGGACAGCCGGAAACACCATATATTTT. This sequence encodes CASSGTAGNTIYF.

This sequence joins TRBV2 and TRBJ2-5; 8 bases line up with TRBD2. The CDR3 consists of 17 residues. Germline CDR1 reads SNHLY; CDR2 reads FYNNEI. With 0 bases clipped from V and 5 bases from J, the junction kept 11 bases outside the gene matches. CDR3 loop: CASSEAGLGRGGETQYF. CDR3 DNA: TGTGCCAGCAGTGAAGCGGGATTGGGACGGGGGGGCGAGACCCAGTACTTC.

The rearrangement uses TRBV30 and TRBJ2-7, with TRBD2 identical over 8 bases. The V gene end was trimmed by 5 bases and the J gene end by 3 bases; junction bases not matched to a gene: 9. Looked up from germline, CDR1 is GTSNPN and CDR2 is SVGIG (reference sequence). CDR3 length: 14 amino acids. The CDR3 loop reads CAWVRGGVNYEQYF. The CDR3 DNA reads as TGTGCCTGGGTCCGGGGGGGGGTAAACTACGAGCAGTACTTC.

As for this clone: Distinct nucleotide sequences in the sample also encode this CDR3. The chain links TRBV27 to TRBJ2-7; 8 nucleotides line up with TRBD1. Germline-derived CDR1 and CDR2 are MNHEY and SMNVEV (reference sequence). V lost 0 bases, J lost 2 bases, and 3 bases stayed unmatched. The CDR3 is 15 residues long. The CDR3 nucleotides read TGTGCCAGCAGTTTATCGGGGACAGGAACCTACGAGCAGTACTTC. Translated, it gives CASSLSGTGTYEQYF.

The CDR3 region is CASSKDRAVVYEQYF. The CDR3 coding sequence is TGTGCCAGTAGCAAGGACAGGGCGGTGGTCTACGAGCAGTACTTC. The chain couples TRBV19 to TRBJ2-7, with 8 bases fitting TRBD1. Germline values: CDR1 LNHDA, CDR2 SQIVND (reference sequence). Trimming cost V 6 bases and J 3 bases; bases outside gene matches: 10. The CDR3 is made up of 15 amino acids.

This chain connects TRBV10-2 to TRBJ2-7, with D tentatively TRBD2 (6 bases). V lost 1 base and J 2 bases, leaving 12 bases between the germline ends. Germline-derived CDR1 and CDR2 are WSHSY and SAAADI. The CDR3 spans 15 residues. The CDR3 region has the DNA TGCGCCAGCAGTGAGTACCGGGAGAGGCCCTACGAGCAGTACTTC. Encoded protein: CASSEYRERPYEQYF.

The chain combines TRBV21-1 with TRBJ2-4; the table's D call, TRBD1, has no DNA check behind it. TRBV21-1 represents a pseudogene. The CDR3 extends over 16 amino acids. CDR3 sequence reads: CASSKDRGWAKNIQYF. The CDR3 bases are TGTGCCAGCAGCAAAGACAGGGGTTGGGCCAAAAACATTCAGTACTTC.

The V gene is TRBV5-1, the J gene TRBJ2-3; 7 bases are a match to TRBD2. The J segment lost 2 bases and the V segment lost 0 bases, leaving 3 bases of the junction unmatched. The germline gives CDR1 SGHRS, CDR2 YFSETQ. The CDR3 extends over 15 amino acids. In nucleotides, the CDR3 is TGCGCCAGCAGCTTGGGCGGGAGTCCCACAGATACGCAGTATTTT. Its translation: CASSLGGSPTDTQYF. Full variable domain (outside the CDR3, taken from reference TRBV5-1 and TRBJ2-3): KAGVTQTPRYLIKTRGQQVTLSCSPISGHRSVSWYQQTPGQGLQFLFEYFSETQRNKGNFPGRFSGRQFSNSRSEMNVSTLELGDSALYLCASSLGGSPTDTQYFGPGTRLTVL.

The chain employs TRBV11-2 and TRBJ1-3, with D possibly matching TRBD1 (6 bases). Germline values: CDR1 SGHAT, CDR2 FQNNGV. The V end lost 5 bases, the J end lost 0 bases, and 11 bases lay between the germline ends. The CDR3 is 15 residues long. In nucleotides, the CDR3 is TGTGCCAGCAGCGTCCAGGGGTTCTCTGGAAACACCATATATTTT. It encodes CASSVQGFSGNTIYF. The entire variable domain, with the rest obtained from reference TRBV11-2 and TRBJ1-3, is as follows: EAGVAQSPRYKIIEKRQSVAFWCNPISGHATLYWYQQILGQGPKLLIQFQNNGVVDDSQLPKDRFSAERLKGVDSTLKIQPAKLEDSAVYLCASSVQGFSGNTIYFGEGSWLTVV.

This chain links TRBV6-9 with TRBJ2-7; the match to TRBD1 covers 11 bases. In germline, CDR1 is MNHGY, CDR2 SVAAGI. The CDR3 covers 17 residues. V lost 3 bases and J lost 2; bases outside the gene matches: 9. The CDR3 reads CASSYPPSGQGAYEQYF. For the CDR3, the DNA is TGTGCCAGCAGTTACCCCCCGTCGGGACAGGGGGCCTACGAGCAGTACTTC.

The chain couples TRBV7-2 to TRBJ2-1; 12 positions agree with TRBD2. The germline gives CDR1 SGHTA, CDR2 FQGNSA. This CDR3 has 16 residues. Losses at the gene ends were 5 bases for V and 7 bases for J; bases not matched to a gene: 9. CDR3 amino acids: CASSRRLAGAGNEQFF. CDR3 coding DNA: TGTGCCAGCAGCCGTAGACTAGCGGGAGCTGGGAATGAGCAGTTCTTC.

The chain carries TRBV5-1 and TRBJ2-3, with a possible D match to TRBD2 (5 bases). With 1 base removed from V and 2 bases from J, the gap between germline ends came to 11 bases. Germline V gene lookup returns CDR1 SGHRS and CDR2 YFSETQ. The CDR3 has 15 amino acids. The DNA for the CDR3 is TGCGCCAGCAGCTTGTCGGGCGGGCCCACAGATACGCAGTATTTT. Its protein product is CASSLSGGPTDTQYF.

The chain has TRBV6-4 and TRBJ2-7; TRBD1 matches 9 bases. The CDR3 is 14 residues long. The trim removed 2 bases at V and 5 bases at J, leaving 4 bases unmatched. Germline lookup yields CDR1 MRHNA and CDR2 SNTAGT. CDR3 sequence reads: CASSDNRDRDEQYF. CDR3 nucleotide sequence: TGTGCCAGCAGTGACAACCGGGACAGGGACGAGCAGTACTTC.

The J gene is TRBJ2-3, the V gene TRBV28; 9 positions agree with TRBD1. Germline CDR1 is MDHEN and CDR2 is SYDVKM. This CDR3 has 19 residues. Trimming took 7 bases from V and 2 from J; bases not matched to a gene: 19. CDR3 in amino acids: CASIPPTRHRGLDTDTQYF. CDR3 DNA: TGTGCCAGCATACCCCCCACTCGCCACAGGGGGCTGGACACAGATACGCAGTATTTT.

CDR3: CASSFEQNTEAFF. The CDR3 DNA reads as TGTGCCAGCAGTTTCGAGCAGAACACTGAAGCTTTCTTT. The chain recombines TRBV7-8 with TRBJ1-1; D remains ambiguous. The ends were cut back, 6 bases at V and 1 base at J, with 9 bases in the middle. The CDR3 is 13 amino acids. The germline CDR1 and CDR2 sequences are SGHVS and FQNEAQ.

This sequence joins TRBV7-8 and TRBJ2-7; the match to TRBD2 covers 11 bases. V trimming: 5 bases; J trimming: 0 bases; junction bases outside the gene matches: 6. The CDR3 is 16 amino acids. CDR1 is SGHVS, CDR2 FQNEAQ, per germline. CDR3 sequence: CASSPWTSGSSYEQYF. Here the CDR3 DNA reads TGTGCCAGCAGCCCGTGGACTAGCGGGTCCTCCTACGAGCAGTACTTC. The full variable domain, completed using reference TRBV7-8 and TRBJ2-7, is GAGVSQSPRYKVAKRGQDVALRCDPISGHVSLFWYQQALGQGPEFLTYFQNEAQLDKSGLPSDRFFAERPEGSVSTLKIQRTQQEDSAVYLCASSPWTSGSSYEQYFGPGTRLTVT.

The rearrangement joins TRBV5-1 to TRBJ1-2, with D possibly matching TRBD1 (6 bases). Germline assignment: CDR1 SGHRS and CDR2 YFSETQ. CDR3 length: 13 residues. V was trimmed by 6 bases and J by 3 bases, leaving 12 bases between them. Here the CDR3 reads CASKQGGDYGYTF. The CDR3 nucleotides are TGCGCCAGCAAACAGGGTGGCGACTATGGCTACACCTTC.

The chain combines TRBV6-2 or TRBV6-3 with TRBJ2-3; 9 bases map to TRBD2. Germline loops: CDR1 MNHEY, CDR2 SVGEGT. The CDR3 is made up of 15 amino acids. With V trimmed by 2 bases and J by 2 bases, 2 bases remained unmatched. CDR3 loop: CASSYLAGSTDTQYF. In nucleotides, the CDR3 is TGTGCCAGCAGTTACCTAGCGGGGTCCACAGATACGCAGTATTTT.

The chain joins TRBV28 to TRBJ1-5, with TRBD1 identical over 11 bases. Per germline, CDR1 MDHEN and CDR2 SYDVKM. The CDR3 is 16 amino acids. V dropped 5 bases and J dropped 7; count of bases not matched to a gene: 10. For the CDR3, the DNA is TGTGCCAGCAGTACCGGACAGGGGGCGCCCGGGCAGCCCCAGCATTTT. Protein: CASSTGQGAPGQPQHF.

The rearrangement joins TRBV28 to TRBJ2-1; 8 bases map to TRBD1. From germline, CDR1 is MDHEN and CDR2 SYDVKM. This CDR3 has 15 residues. Trimming took 2 bases from V and 7 from J; bases not matched to a gene: 7. In DNA form, the CDR3 reads TGTGCCAGCAGTTTAAGTCAGGGGGCTCGAAATGAGCAGTTCTTC. This codes for CASSLSQGARNEQFF. The variable domain in full, completed from reference TRBV28 and TRBJ2-1, reads DVKVTQSSRYLVKRTGEKVFLECVQDMDHENMFWYRQDPGLGLRLIYFSYDVKMKEKGDIPEGYSVSREKKERFSLILESASTNQTSMYLCASSLSQGARNEQFFGPGTRLTVL.

The chain employs TRBV5-6 and TRBJ2-2; D might be TRBD2 (7 bases). Trimming removed 7 bases at V and 5 bases at J, with 18 bases between. CDR1 is SGHDT, CDR2 YYEEEE, per germline. There are 15 residues in the CDR3. The CDR3 coding sequence is TGTGCCAGCGGAGGGGGAGGGGTTGGAACCGGGGAGCTGTTTTTT. Encoded protein: CASGGGGVGTGELFF.